The T cell receptor beta chain described here comes from a study of blood T cell repertoires in COVID-19. Sequencing was performed with immunoSEQ multiplex PCR; in TCRdb, only in-frame clones are kept and a portion is missing. The sample lists roughly 28,000 clones, roughly 89% occurring once. The CDR3 contains 18 residues. Trimming removed 1 base from V and 1 base from J; junction bases left unmatched: 10. The germline gives CDR1 SGHTA, CDR2 FQGNSA. Sequencing was carried out using peripheral blood. V usage is TRBV7-2 and J usage is TRBJ1-5, with 7 nucleotides matching TRBD1. The receptor was isolated from a human donor with acute or convalescent COVID-19. The donor label of this sample is uncertain. CDR3 nucleotides: TGTGCCAGCAGCTTAGACCCTCCGGACAGGATAAGCAATCAGCCCCAGCATTTT. Its protein is CASSLDPPDRISNQPQHF.